The 30 T cell receptor beta chains below all came from one sample that was sequenced in a study of tumor-infiltrating lymphocytes in primary liver carcinoma. Reverse transcription of approximately 500 ng total RNA with a constant-region primer produced TCR beta cDNA. A slightly modified ARM-PCR protocol with three nested multiplex PCR rounds produced these TCR beta libraries. The first two PCR rounds used TRBV1-TRBV30 primers with a Cbeta primer, around 10 cycles each. TCRdb recomputed calls from the multiplex PCR reads with MiXCR, one row per CDR3 protein. This sample yields 100,000 or so distinct CDR3 sequences, of which about 63% are seen a single time; around 12% belongs to the top ten. The source material, about 18-31 mg of unsorted bulk tissue, was used to co-extract RNA and DNA. Sequenced input: liver tumor tissue from sampling region 2. Subset of the sample: tumor region T2, inferior pole. The receptors originated from a woman in her fifties or sixties with primary liver carcinoma and hepatitis B virus infection.

In regard to this clonotype: One end of the junction varies from germline; a read error may be responsible. CDR3: CAISPTGAVNTRELFF. In DNA, the CDR3 is TGTGCCATCAGCCCGACAGGGGCGGTGAACACCCGGGAGCTGTTTTTT. The chain joins TRBV10-3 to TRBJ2-2, with 8 bases matching TRBD1. Germline V gene sequence: CDR1 ENHRY, CDR2 SYGVKD. The CDR3 runs 16 residues.

A note on this clonotype: A much larger clone differs from this one at a single base, so this may be a read error. As the CDR3 is not closed by the conserved phenylalanine or tryptophan, this likely results from a read error. The chain is built from TRBV5-4 and TRBJ1-1; D is perhaps TRBD1 (5 bases). CDR1 and CDR2 from the germline V gene are SGHNT and YYREEE (reference sequence). Trimming took 4 bases from V and 1 from J, leaving 11 bases between them. The CDR3 runs to 14 residues. The CDR3 protein is CASSPTGQNTEAFS. CDR3 sequence (DNA): TGTGCCAGCAGCCCGACTGGACAGAACACTGAAGCTTTCTCT.

As concerns this clonotype: The junction differs from germline at one of its ends, possibly a read error. The chain has TRBV29-1 and TRBJ1-2, with 7 bases matching TRBD1. CDR3 length: 16 residues. The V gene's germline CDR1 is SQVTM and CDR2 ANQGSEA. CDR3 sequence reads: CGVDKEKAGGSYCYTF. CDR3 DNA: TGCGGCGTTGACAAAGAGAAGGCAGGGGGTTCCTATTGCTACACCTTC.

This clonotype was seen a handful of times. In nucleotides, the CDR3 is TGTGCCAGCAGCTTAGGGGCAGGGACTGAAGCTTTCTTT. Translated: CASSLGAGTEAFF. The chain has TRBV7-9 and TRBJ1-1; TRBD1 might be the D (5 bases). Germline V lookup: CDR1 SEHNR, CDR2 FQNEAQ (reference sequence). Trimming shortened V by 1 base and J by 5 bases, and 8 bases separated the two germline ends. There are 13 residues in the CDR3.

Comment on this clonotype: The junction and the germline gene differ at one end; a read error may be behind it. The chain links TRBV11-2 to TRBJ2-3; TRBD2 agrees at 11 bases. CDR3 size: 15 residues. Germline CDR1 SGHAT, CDR2 FQNNGV. DNA for the CDR3: TGCGCCAGCAGCCCTGGACTAGCGGGCTCAGATATGCAGTATTTT. Its protein is CASSPGLAGSDMQYF.

This rearrangement joins TRBV6-1 to TRBJ1-1, with TRBD1 as a possible D gene (6 bases). Germline CDR1 and CDR2: MNHNS and SASEGT. The CDR3 contains 12 residues. Deletions cut 6 bases from V and 9 bases from J, with 14 bases between. The CDR3 loop reads CASSRRGTKAFF. CDR3 bases: TGTGCCAGCAGCAGGAGGGGGACTAAAGCTTTCTTT.

J is TRBJ1-2 and V is TRBV29-1, with 10 bases that match TRBD1. CDR1 and CDR2 from the germline V gene are SQVTM and ANQGSEA. CDR3 length equals 13 residues. V lost 8 bases to trimming and J lost 7 bases; unmatched junction nucleotides: 10. In nucleotides, the CDR3 is TGCAGCATTGCGACAGGGGGCTTGTGTGGCTACACCTTC. Amino acids: CSIATGGLCGYTF.

This clonotype was counted many times. This chain connects TRBV19 to TRBJ1-1, with a tentative D call TRBD1 (6 bases). V dropped 7 bases and J dropped 5 bases, with 26 bases sitting between them. This CDR3 has 17 residues. Germline CDR1 reads LNHDA; CDR2 reads SQIVND (reference sequence). This CDR3 is CASMGRTGMQGRTEAFF. The CDR3 bases are TGTGCCAGTATGGGCCGCACGGGGATGCAGGGGAGGACTGAAGCTTTCTTT. The full variable domain, its missing parts supplied by reference TRBV19 and TRBJ1-1, is DGGITQSPKYLFRKEGQNVTLSCEQNLNHDAMYWYRQDPGQGLRLIYYSQIVNDFQKGDIAEGYSVSREKKESFPLTVTSAQKNPTAFYLCASMGRTGMQGRTEAFFGQGTRLTVV.

Remarks on this clonotype: One end of the junction does not line up with germline, which may come from a read error. The rearrangement links TRBV6-5 to TRBJ1-2; D gene ambiguous. The CDR3 length is 13 residues. Per germline, CDR1 MNHEY and CDR2 SVGAGI. The CDR3 bases are TGTTCCAGCAGTTACGGGGAATCCTATGGCTACACCTTC. This codes for CSSSYGESYGYTF.

This clonotype was detected only a few times. The chain has TRBV29-1 and TRBJ2-3, with D perhaps matching TRBD1 (6 bases). CDR3 length: 14 amino acids. Trimming took off 8 bases at V and 2 bases at J, with 17 bases between the two ends. The germline V gene encodes CDR1 SQVTM and CDR2 ANQGSEA. CDR3 nucleotide sequence: TGCAGCATGTCGGGGCAGGGGATCACAGATACGCAGTATTTT. This translates into CSMSGQGITDTQYF.

Of note for this clonotype: The conserved phenylalanine or tryptophan normally closing the CDR3 is absent here, so this likely arose from a read error. This chain links TRBV28 with TRBJ2-2; 7 bases agree with TRBD1. The trim removed 2 bases at V and 2 bases at J, leaving 17 bases unmatched. There are 20 residues in the CDR3. In germline, CDR1 is MDHEN, CDR2 SYDVKM. The CDR3 reads CASSLRRGRRTDINTGELFL. The DNA for the CDR3 is TGTGCCAGCAGTTTAAGAAGGGGGCGGCGGACGGACATTAACACCGGGGAGCTGTTTCTT.

The chain uses TRBV2 and TRBJ2-7, with D possibly matching TRBD1 (6 bases). The V gene lost 0 bases and the J gene lost 3 bases, with 12 bases spanning the gap. The germline gives CDR1 SNHLY, CDR2 FYNNEI. CDR3 length equals 15 residues. Written as DNA, the CDR3 is TGTGCCAGCAGTGAAGCCCCGGGACATGGCTACGAGCAGTACTTC. Residues: CASSEAPGHGYEQYF. The complete variable domain, with remaining parts taken from reference TRBV2 and TRBJ2-7, reads EPEVTQTPSHQVTQMGQEVILRCVPISNHLYFYWYRQILGQKVEFLVSFYNNEISEKSEIFDDQFSVERPDGSNFTLKIRSTKLEDSAMYFCASSEAPGHGYEQYFGPGTRLTVT.

To note about this clonotype: One end of the junction does not line up with germline, which may come from a read error. This chain links TRBV12-3 or TRBV12-4 with TRBJ2-2; the D gene is possibly TRBD2 (6 bases). The CDR3 has 13 amino acids. In DNA form, the CDR3 reads TGTACCAGCAGTTTAGAGATGTGCGGGGAGTTGTTTTTT. Its translation is CTSSLEMCGELFF.

The J gene is TRBJ2-2, the V gene TRBV7-9; D not resolved. In germline, CDR1 is SEHNR, CDR2 FQNEAQ (reference sequence). This CDR3 comprises 14 residues. The V gene lost 7 bases and the J gene lost 5 bases, with 14 bases spanning the gap. The CDR3 sequence: CASNSSGETGELFF. The CDR3, as DNA: TGTGCCAGCAACTCTTCGGGCGAGACCGGGGAGCTGTTTTTT.

As concerns this clonotype: Sequence at one end of the junction differs from germline and may be a read error. The rearrangement uses TRBV11-2 and TRBJ2-5, with 10 positions matching TRBD2. Germline V lookup: CDR1 SGHAT, CDR2 FQNNGV. The CDR3 runs 14 residues. The CDR3 region is CATSLSGREETQYF. Written as DNA, the CDR3 is TGTGCCACCAGCCTCAGCGGGAGGGAAGAGACCCAGTACTTC.

With regard to this clonotype: At one boundary the junction diverges from the germline segment, which might be a read error. The V call is TRBV10-3, the J call TRBJ2-6, with unresolved D. The germline gives CDR1 ENHRY, CDR2 SYGVKD. This CDR3 has 14 residues. The CDR3 nucleotides are TGTGCCATCAGTGATACCACTGGCGCCAACGTCCTGGCTTTC. Translating it yields CAISDTTGANVLAF.

Regarding this clonotype: It is likely a read error, because the conserved phenylalanine at the end of the CDR3 is missing. The rearrangement links TRBV5-1 to TRBJ2-7; the D is unclear. The CDR3 runs 13 residues. The germline V gene has CDR1 SGHRS and CDR2 YFSETQ. V was clipped by 1 base and J by 8 bases, with 13 bases between them. The DNA of the CDR3 is TGCGCCAGCAGCTTGATGTGGCCGGGCAAGCAGTACCTC. It yields the protein CASSLMWPGKQYL.

This clonotype was seen repeatedly, ten times or more. The chain carries TRBV28 and TRBJ2-2, with unresolved D. V was trimmed by 7 bases and J by 5 bases, leaving 8 bases between them. There are 12 residues in the CDR3. Germline loops: CDR1 MDHEN, CDR2 SYDVKM. In DNA, the CDR3 is TGTGCCAGCACTCGGTCAACCGGGGAGCTGTTTTTT. As protein: CASTRSTGELFF.

This clonotype was picked up one time. The gene calls are TRBV11-1 and TRBJ2-2; TRBD2 agrees at 9 bases. CDR1 and CDR2 (germline): SGHAT, FQDESV (reference sequence). The CDR3 extends over 16 amino acids. V lost 11 bases to trimming and J lost 6 bases; unmatched junction nucleotides: 16. The CDR3 spells CAGNPLSAGGAGELFF. The CDR3 nucleotides read TGTGCCGGCAACCCCTTAAGTGCGGGAGGGGCCGGGGAGCTGTTTTTT.

As concerns this clonotype: One end of the junction does not line up with germline, which may come from a read error. This chain connects TRBV28 to TRBJ1-3; 8 bases map to TRBD1. The CDR3 length is 17 residues. The germline CDR1 and CDR2 sequences are MDHEN and SYDVKM. The CDR3 here is CASRRQGRSGSRNTIYF. The CDR3 DNA follows: TGTGCCAGCAGAAGACAGGGGCGATCAGGCTCTAGAAACACCATATATTTT.

There are many counts of this clonotype. The CDR3: CAWSWGGGNTEAFF. In nucleotides, the CDR3 is TGTGCCTGGTCGTGGGGAGGGGGAAACACTGAAGCTTTCTTT. The V and J genes are TRBV30 and TRBJ1-1; maybe TRBD1 (6 bases). Per the germline V gene, CDR1 is GTSNPN and CDR2 is SVGIG (reference sequence). V shed 5 bases and J shed 2 bases, with 15 bases lying between them. The CDR3 runs to 14 residues.

As for this clonotype: As the CDR3 is not closed by the conserved phenylalanine or tryptophan, this likely results from a read error. The chain uses TRBV11-3 and TRBJ2-1, with TRBD1 as a possible D gene (6 bases). This CDR3 comprises 19 residues. Germline loops: CDR1 SGHNT, CDR2 YENEEA. DNA for the CDR3: TGTGCCAGCTGCTTAGATTTTTTTTTCAGGGGAAGCTCCTACAATGAGCAGTTCTCC. Protein sequence: CASCLDFFFRGSSYNEQFS.

Note on this clonotype: An end of the junction does not agree with germline; a read error may underlie this. The chain joins TRBV11-2 to TRBJ2-1; 14 positions match TRBD2. The CDR3 runs to 17 residues. Germline V lookup: CDR1 SGHAT, CDR2 FQNNGV. This CDR3 is CASSGRLAGGPGNGQFF. The DNA of the CDR3 is TGTGCCAGCAGCGGGAGACTAGCGGGAGGGCCGGGGAATGGGCAGTTCTTC.

The V gene is TRBV4-2, the J gene TRBJ2-7; 14 bases align to TRBD2. Germline values: CDR1 LGHNA, CDR2 YNFKEQ. CDR3 size: 16 residues. DNA of the CDR3: TGTACCTGCAGCCAAGGGACTAGCGGGAGAGGGAGCGAGCAGTACTTC. Translated, it gives CTCSQGTSGRGSEQYF.

In the case of this clonotype: An end of the junction does not agree with germline; a read error may underlie this. In DNA, the CDR3 is TGCGCCAACAGCCGATCACCCAGGGGGCACGGTAATGAGCAGTTCTTC. Translating it yields CANSRSPRGHGNEQFF. The chain links TRBV5-1 to TRBJ2-1; 8 bases fit TRBD1. CDR1 and CDR2 from the germline V gene are SGHRS and YFSETQ. The CDR3 runs to 16 residues.

This clonotype has only a few counts. The rearrangement uses TRBV11-2 and TRBJ2-2, with TRBD2 matching over 9 bases. V dropped 5 bases and J dropped 7; count of bases not matched to a gene: 8. From germline, CDR1 is SGHAT and CDR2 FQNNGV. The CDR3 totals 15 residues. Here the CDR3 DNA reads TGTGCCAGCAGCCGGACTAGCGAGAGCGGCGGGGAGCTGTTTTTT. This codes for CASSRTSESGGELFF.

This clonotype has just one count. Germline and junction disagree at one end, which may indicate a read error. CDR3 nucleotides: TGTGCCAGCAGCGGGGGCAGTGTCATCTATGGCTGCACATTC. Its protein product is CASSGGSVIYGCTF. The chain carries TRBV11-2 and TRBJ1-2, with a possible D match to TRBD1 (6 bases). The CDR3 has 14 amino acids. Germline V gene lookup returns CDR1 SGHAT and CDR2 FQNNGV. Full variable domain (missing parts from reference TRBV11-2 and TRBJ1-2): EAGVAQSPRYKIIEKRQSVAFWCNPISGHATLYWYQQILGQGPKLLIQFQNNGVVDDSQLPKDRFSAERLKGVDSTLKIQPAKLEDSAVYLCASSGGSVIYGCTFGSGTRLTVV.

A few counts support this clonotype. This chain joins TRBV28 and TRBJ1-1, with D possibly matching TRBD1 (5 bases). V was shortened by 4 bases and J by 0 bases, with 6 bases between the two germline ends. Germline V lookup: CDR1 MDHEN, CDR2 SYDVKM. CDR3 length: 13 residues. CDR3 coding DNA: TGTGCCAGCAGTTGGGGGATGAACACTGAAGCTTTCTTT. Protein sequence: CASSWGMNTEAFF.

The chain combines TRBV11-2 with TRBJ1-3; D gene ambiguous. This CDR3 comprises 15 residues. Germline V lookup: CDR1 SGHAT, CDR2 FQNNGV. The CDR3 DNA sequence: TGTACAAGCAGCCTAGAGGGATTCGCTGGAAACACCATATATTTT. It is translated as CTSSLEGFAGNTIYF.

This clonotype was picked up a small number of times. The V and J genes are TRBV7-9 and TRBJ2-5; weak D call: TRBD2 (6 bases). Germline V gene sequence: CDR1 SEHNR, CDR2 FQNEAQ (reference sequence). Trimming removed 5 bases from V and 5 bases from J, with 15 bases in between. The CDR3 extends over 14 amino acids. The CDR3 spells CASSPSGGKETQYF. The CDR3 nucleotides read TGTGCCAGCAGCCCGAGTGGGGGGAAGGAGACCCAGTACTTC.